This T cell receptor beta chain was identified during a study of cytomegalovirus exposure and HLA in healthy donors. Findings of the study overall: Several of the most significant clusters appeared, in a later analysis, to be linked to common viral pathogens.

PCR employed 60 Vbeta and 13 Jbeta primers. Some clones are missing from TCRdb's copy, which holds only in-frame ones; the method was immunoSEQ multiplex PCR. This table has over 95,000 clones, less than 80% appearing once. Notes on this clone: The antigen is not known.

The germline CDR1 and CDR2 sequences are SGHRS and YFSETQ. The CDR3 has 14 residues. The clonotype comes from a woman aged 40 to 50 in good health and CMV-seropositive. The chain couples TRBV5-1 to TRBJ2-5; 9 nucleotides line up with TRBD1. The closer fit of TRBJ2-7 to the DNA end suggests the J call may be wrong. Sequencing input: PBMCs. This CDR3 reads CASSWGTGSYEQYF. In DNA form, the CDR3 reads TGCGCCAGCAGCTGGGGGACAGGGTCCTACGAGCAGTACTTC.